These 28 T cell receptor beta chains were all obtained from the same sample, sequenced in a study of cytomegalovirus exposure and HLA in healthy donors. The primer mix had 60 Vbeta and 13 Jbeta primers. The method was immunoSEQ multiplex PCR; TCRdb's version includes in-frame clones alone and lacks a portion of them. The data hold roughly 160,000 clones, with approximately 90% observed a single time. The sample comprised PBMCs. The receptors come from a woman aged 25 to 39 in good health and CMV-seronegative.

This sequence joins TRBV6-4 and TRBJ2-7, with 7 positions matching TRBD2. The CDR3 sequence is 13 residues long. The ends lost 7 bases at V and 4 bases at J; junction bases unmatched: 7. CDR1 and CDR2 from the germline V gene are MRHNA and SNTAGT. This CDR3 is CASIRLAEYEQYF. Here the CDR3 DNA reads TGTGCCAGCATCCGCCTAGCGGAATACGAGCAGTACTTC.

Only a few counts were recorded for this clone. This chain uses TRBV10-2 with TRBJ2-3, with D possibly matching TRBD2 (5 bases). The V gene lost 5 bases and the J gene lost 4 bases, with 7 bases spanning the gap. Germline CDR1 reads WSHSY; CDR2 reads SAAADI. The CDR3 is 12 residues long. The CDR3 DNA follows: TGCGCCAGCAGTCCCGGGGCAGATACGCAGTATTTT. Translating it yields CASSPGADTQYF.

The chain recombines TRBV7-3 with TRBJ2-6; the D gene is possibly TRBD1 (5 bases). The CDR3 sequence is 18 residues long. From germline, CDR1 is SGHTA and CDR2 FQGTGA. Trimming shortened V by 0 bases and J by 0 bases, and 12 bases separated the two germline ends. The DNA of the CDR3 is TGTGCCAGCAGCTTAACAGGGGCCTCCTCCTCTGGGGCCAACGTCCTGACTTTC. Amino acid sequence: CASSLTGASSSGANVLTF.

This rearrangement joins TRBV7-6 to TRBJ2-7, with 8 bases aligning to TRBD1. This CDR3 is built from 14 residues. From germline, CDR1 is SGHVS and CDR2 FNYEAQ. V gave up 4 bases and J gave up 9 bases; unmatched junction bases: 11. For the CDR3, the DNA is TGTGCCAGCAGCTCCGCCAGACAGGGGAAGCGGCAGTACTTC. Protein product: CASSSARQGKRQYF.

This chain connects TRBV2 to TRBJ2-1; D may be TRBD1 (5 bases). V was trimmed by 1 base and J by 14 bases, leaving 15 bases between them. CDR1 SNHLY and CDR2 FYNNEI come from the germline V gene. The CDR3 extends over 13 amino acids. The CDR3 DNA follows: TGTGCCAGCAGTGAAGTGGAAGAGGCCAGGGAGTTCTTC. Translated, it gives CASSEVEEAREFF.

The rearrangement uses TRBV11-3 and TRBJ1-5, with 8 bases aligning to TRBD1. The CDR3 sequence is 15 residues long. With 5 bases clipped from V and 5 bases from J, the junction kept 8 bases outside the gene matches. Germline CDR1 SGHNT, CDR2 YENEEA. CDR3 coding DNA: TGTGCCAGCAGCGAAGGACAGGGAGGTCATCAGCCCCAGCATTTT. It encodes CASSEGQGGHQPQHF.

The CDR3 region is CASSLYLGLYNISYEQYF. CDR3 DNA sequence: TGTGCCAGCAGTTTATACCTAGGTCTCTACAATATTTCCTACGAGCAGTACTTC. The chain is built from TRBV28 and TRBJ2-7; D not certain. The CDR3 has 18 residues. Trimming left V 1 base short and J 1 base short, with 20 bases between. The germline gives CDR1 MDHEN, CDR2 SYDVKM.

The V and J genes are TRBV7-3 and TRBJ2-1; TRBD1 matches at 7 bases. The CDR3 loop spans 14 amino acids. The V gene end was trimmed by 5 bases and the J gene end by 8 bases; junction bases not matched to a gene: 9. The germline gives CDR1 SGHTA, CDR2 FQGTGA. The CDR3 nucleotides read TGTGCCAGCAGCGCCCTCCGGGACAGCTATGAGCAGTTCTTC. This codes for CASSALRDSYEQFF.

The chain links TRBV6-1 to TRBJ2-1; D gene ambiguous. This CDR3 is built from 14 residues. Germline V gives CDR1 MNHNS, CDR2 SASEGT. The V end was cut by 1 base, the J end by 9 bases, with 13 bases between. CDR3 DNA: TGTGCCAGCAGTGAAGTTCGGGTAAACGGTGAGCAGTTCTTC. It codes for CASSEVRVNGEQFF.

V is TRBV29-1 and J is TRBJ2-1, with D maybe TRBD1 (6 bases). The CDR3 is made up of 15 amino acids. Trimming removed 1 base at V and 4 bases at J, with 14 bases between. Germline lookup yields CDR1 SQVTM and CDR2 ANQGSEA. The CDR3 nucleotides read TGCAGCGTTGAAGGGGTCAGACAGGTATACAATGAGCAGTTCTTC. Translation gives CSVEGVRQVYNEQFF.

The chain recombines TRBV7-3 with TRBJ2-1; no definite D call. Per germline, CDR1 SGHTA and CDR2 FQGTGA. Trimming removed 5 bases from V and 6 bases from J, with 14 bases in between. This CDR3 has 14 residues. The CDR3, as DNA: TGTGCCAGCAGCCCCCCCGGTGCCGGCAATGAGCAGTTCTTC. Protein product: CASSPPGAGNEQFF.

The gene calls are TRBV19 and TRBJ2-3; TRBD2 matches at 12 bases. The germline gives CDR1 LNHDA, CDR2 SQIVND (reference sequence). J gave up 3 bases and V 3 bases, and 4 bases lay outside the gene matches. The CDR3 totals 16 residues. CDR3 protein: CASSMLAGGLTDTQYF. DNA of the CDR3: TGTGCCAGTAGTATGCTAGCGGGAGGGTTAACAGATACGCAGTATTTT. Drawing the rest from reference TRBV19 and TRBJ2-3, the complete variable domain is DGGITQSPKYLFRKEGQNVTLSCEQNLNHDAMYWYRQDPGQGLRLIYYSQIVNDFQKGDIAEGYSVSREKKESFPLTVTSAQKNPTAFYLCASSMLAGGLTDTQYFGPGTRLTVL.

This CDR3 is CASSFVRDSSYEQYF. The CDR3 nucleotides read TGTGCCAGCAGCTTTGTCCGGGACAGCTCCTACGAGCAGTACTTC. The chain combines TRBV7-8 with TRBJ2-5; 7 bases align to TRBD1. The end of the DNA aligns better with TRBJ2-7, so the J call may be wrong. The CDR3 consists of 15 residues. The V gene's germline CDR1 is SGHVS and CDR2 FQNEAQ.

Here the CDR3 reads CASSIEGLGGANVLTF. The CDR3 DNA reads TGTGCCAGCAGCATCGAGGGCCTTGGTGGGGCCAACGTCCTGACTTTC. The J gene is TRBJ2-6, the V gene TRBV5-6, with TRBD2 as a possible D gene (5 bases). CDR3 size: 16 residues. CDR1 is SGHDT, CDR2 YYEEEE, per germline. V lost 4 bases and J 3 bases, leaving 14 bases between the germline ends. The whole variable domain, remainder taken from reference TRBV5-6 and TRBJ2-6, is DAGVTQSPTHLIKTRGQQVTLRCSPKSGHDTVSWYQQALGQGPQFIFQYYEEEERQRGNFPDRFSGHQFPNYSSELNVNALLLGDSALYLCASSIEGLGGANVLTFGAGSRLTVL.

V is TRBV4-3 and J is TRBJ2-1; TRBD1 aligns across 12 bases. J lost 9 bases, V lost 4 bases, and 16 bases had no gene match. This CDR3 has 18 amino acids. CDR1 LGHNA and CDR2 YSLEER come from the germline V gene. The CDR3 is CASSPMGQGARNGGEQFF. CDR3 in DNA: TGCGCCAGCAGCCCTATGGGACAGGGGGCGAGAAATGGAGGTGAGCAGTTCTTC.

The CDR3 DNA is TGTGCCAGCAGCTTCGGACTAGCCCCCACAGATACGCAGTATTTT. It encodes CASSFGLAPTDTQYF. V gene TRBV7-7 combines with J gene TRBJ2-3; 8 bases line up with TRBD2. V was clipped by 3 bases and J by 2 bases; unmatched bases: 4. Germline V gene lookup returns CDR1 SSHAT and CDR2 FNYEAQ (reference sequence). The CDR3 spans 15 residues.

The chain is built from TRBV15 and TRBJ2-7; D is perhaps TRBD2 (5 bases). The germline CDR1 and CDR2 sequences are LNHNV and YYDKDF (reference sequence). The CDR3 has 16 amino acids. V was clipped by 0 bases and J by 3 bases, with 15 bases between them. CDR3 sequence: CATSREQRSWIYEQYF. In DNA, the CDR3 is TGTGCCACCAGCAGAGAGCAGCGGTCGTGGATCTACGAGCAGTACTTC.

The chain carries TRBV19 and TRBJ1-3; 7 bases match TRBD1. CDR1 is LNHDA, CDR2 SQIVND, per germline (reference sequence). The CDR3 spans 14 residues. The V segment lost 4 bases and the J segment 1 base; nucleotides outside the gene matches: 1. Written as DNA, the CDR3 is TGTGCCAGTAGTACCAGGGGGTCTGGAAACACCATATATTTT. This codes for CASSTRGSGNTIYF.

The chain carries TRBV5-1 and TRBJ2-1; D ambiguous. Per the germline V gene, CDR1 is SGHRS and CDR2 is YFSETQ. V dropped 5 bases and J dropped 0 bases, with 12 bases sitting between them. The CDR3 has 15 residues. CDR3 region: CASRESTSSYNEQFF. The CDR3 DNA reads as TGCGCCAGCAGGGAGTCCACAAGCTCCTACAATGAGCAGTTCTTC.

The chain is built from TRBV28 and TRBJ1-4; possibly TRBD1 for D (6 bases). V was clipped by 5 bases and J by 4 bases, with 14 bases between them. The germline V gene has CDR1 MDHEN and CDR2 SYDVKM. The CDR3 is 15 residues long. The CDR3 sequence: CASSPWTALNEKLFF. CDR3 DNA sequence: TGTGCCAGCAGTCCCTGGACAGCCCTTAATGAAAAACTGTTTTTT.

The V call is TRBV27, the J call TRBJ2-7; weak D call: TRBD1 (6 bases). The CDR3 extends over 13 amino acids. Trimming pared 6 bases from V and 5 bases from J, leaving 14 bases between. In germline, CDR1 is MNHEY, CDR2 SMNVEV (reference sequence). The DNA for the CDR3 is TGTGCCAGCAGCAAACAGGGTTTAGACGAGCAGTACTTC. It codes for CASSKQGLDEQYF.

This chain joins TRBV4-3 and TRBJ2-5; 10 positions agree with TRBD1. The V gene's germline CDR1 is LGHNA and CDR2 YSLEER. V gave up 4 bases and J gave up 5 bases; unmatched junction bases: 10. This CDR3 has 16 residues. CDR3 DNA sequence: TGCGCCAGCAGCCTGGGGTTGACAGGGGGCTTGGAGACCCAGTACTTC. Residues: CASSLGLTGGLETQYF.

This rearrangement joins TRBV5-6 to TRBJ2-3; TRBD2 is a possible D gene (6 bases). The CDR3 is 16 residues long. Germline loops: CDR1 SGHDT, CDR2 YYEEEE. Trimming took 0 bases from V and 2 from J, leaving 13 bases between them. CDR3 sequence: CASSLERVRLTDTQYF. In nucleotides, the CDR3 is TGTGCCAGCAGCTTGGAGCGGGTCCGCCTCACAGATACGCAGTATTTT.

The chain combines TRBV9 with TRBJ1-1; 9 bases match TRBD1. The length of the CDR3 is 16 residues. J lost 1 base, V lost 4 bases, and 8 bases had no gene match. Germline lookup yields CDR1 SGDLS and CDR2 YYNGEE. The CDR3 DNA reads as TGTGCCAGCAGCATCATGCCGGGACAGGGGAACACTGAAGCTTTCTTT. This gives the protein CASSIMPGQGNTEAFF.

The chain joins TRBV28 to TRBJ1-1; D call uncertain. V was shortened by 3 bases and J by 5 bases, with 10 bases between the two germline ends. Germline CDR1 MDHEN, CDR2 SYDVKM. CDR3 length: 13 residues. The CDR3 DNA sequence: TGTGCCAGCAGTTTGCCCGGGTGGACTGAAGCTTTCTTT. Its protein product is CASSLPGWTEAFF.

The V and J genes are TRBV18 and TRBJ2-5; TRBD1 matches 8 bases. V shed 5 bases and J 5 bases; nucleotides not matched to a gene: 10. From germline, CDR1 is KGHSH and CDR2 LQKENI. CDR3 length: 15 amino acids. The CDR3 reads CASSVVTGESETQYF. The DNA of the CDR3 is TGTGCCAGCTCAGTGGTGACAGGGGAGAGCGAGACCCAGTACTTC.

V and J are TRBV6-5 and TRBJ2-7; possible D gene TRBD2, 6 bases. This CDR3 spans 15 amino acids. The V gene's germline CDR1 is MNHEY and CDR2 SVGAGI. Trimming cost V 7 bases and J 0 bases, with 16 bases left between them. As DNA, the CDR3 is TGTGCCAGCACCCCCCCCGGGCGGGGCTCCTACGAGCAGTACTTC. Its translation: CASTPPGRGSYEQYF.

The chain is built from TRBV12-5 and TRBJ2-5, with 11 bases fitting TRBD1. From germline, CDR1 is LGHNT and CDR2 FRNRAP. The CDR3 has 15 residues. With 7 bases clipped from V and 4 bases from J, the junction kept 8 bases outside the gene matches. CDR3 loop: CASDAGTGGVETQYF. CDR3 DNA sequence: TGTGCTAGTGACGCCGGGACAGGGGGTGTAGAGACCCAGTACTTC.